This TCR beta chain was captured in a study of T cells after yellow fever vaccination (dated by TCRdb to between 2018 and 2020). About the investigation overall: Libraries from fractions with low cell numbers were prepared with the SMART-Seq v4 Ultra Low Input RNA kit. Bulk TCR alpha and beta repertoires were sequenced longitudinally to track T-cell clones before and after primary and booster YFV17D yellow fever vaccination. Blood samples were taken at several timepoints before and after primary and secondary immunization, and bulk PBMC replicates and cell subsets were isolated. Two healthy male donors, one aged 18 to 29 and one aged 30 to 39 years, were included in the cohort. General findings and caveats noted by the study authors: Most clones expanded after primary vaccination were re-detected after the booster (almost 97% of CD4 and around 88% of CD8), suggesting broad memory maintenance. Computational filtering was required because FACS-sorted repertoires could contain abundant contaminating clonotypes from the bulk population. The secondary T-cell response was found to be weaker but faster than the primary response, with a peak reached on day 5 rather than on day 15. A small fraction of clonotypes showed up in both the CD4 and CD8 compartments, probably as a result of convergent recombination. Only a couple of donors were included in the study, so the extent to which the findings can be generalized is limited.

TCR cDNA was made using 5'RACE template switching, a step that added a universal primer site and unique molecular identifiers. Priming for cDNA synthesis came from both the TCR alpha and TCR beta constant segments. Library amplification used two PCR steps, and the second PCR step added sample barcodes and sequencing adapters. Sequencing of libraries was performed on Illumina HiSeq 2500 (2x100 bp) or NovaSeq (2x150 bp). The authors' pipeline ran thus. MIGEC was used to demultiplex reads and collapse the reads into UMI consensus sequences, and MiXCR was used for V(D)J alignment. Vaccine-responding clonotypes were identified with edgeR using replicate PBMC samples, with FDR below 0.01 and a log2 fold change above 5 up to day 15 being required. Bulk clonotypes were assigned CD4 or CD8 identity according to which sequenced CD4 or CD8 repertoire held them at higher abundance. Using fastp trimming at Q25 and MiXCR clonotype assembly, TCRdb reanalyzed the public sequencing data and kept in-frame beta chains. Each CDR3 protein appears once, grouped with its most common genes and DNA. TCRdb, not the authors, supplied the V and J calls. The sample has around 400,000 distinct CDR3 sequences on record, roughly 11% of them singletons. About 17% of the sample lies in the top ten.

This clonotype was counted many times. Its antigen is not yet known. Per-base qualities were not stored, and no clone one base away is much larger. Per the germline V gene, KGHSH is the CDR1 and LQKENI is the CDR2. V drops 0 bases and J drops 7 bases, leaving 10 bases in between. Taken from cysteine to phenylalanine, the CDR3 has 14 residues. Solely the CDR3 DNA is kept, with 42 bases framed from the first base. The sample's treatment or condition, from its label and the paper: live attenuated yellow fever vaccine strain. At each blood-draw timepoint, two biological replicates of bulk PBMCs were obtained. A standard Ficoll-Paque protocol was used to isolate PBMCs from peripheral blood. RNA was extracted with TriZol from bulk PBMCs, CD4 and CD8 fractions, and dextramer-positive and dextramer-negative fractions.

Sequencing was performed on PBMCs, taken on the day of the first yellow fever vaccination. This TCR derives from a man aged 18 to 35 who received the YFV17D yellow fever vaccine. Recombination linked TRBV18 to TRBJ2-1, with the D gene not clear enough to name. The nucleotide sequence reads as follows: TGTGCCAGCTCACCACCGAATAGCATTAATGAGCAGTTCTTC. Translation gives CASSPPNSINEQFF.